The clone carrying this T cell receptor beta chain has at least ten counts. The CDR3 is made up of 16 amino acids. CDR1 DFQATT and CDR2 SNEGSKA come from the germline V gene (reference sequence). V lost 1 base and J lost 5, with 18 bases in between. The sample originates from a study of identical twins. MiXCR was run by TCRdb on the 5' RACE reads, yielding one entry per CDR3 protein. The sample lists approximately 230,000 distinct CDR3 sequences; about 6.7% were seen once. This sample was also put to use in a study of T cells expressing NK-cell markers.

This sequence joins TRBV20-1 and TRBJ2-1; D may be TRBD1 or TRBD2 (5 bases each). The receptor was derived from a woman between 18 and 29 years old in good health. Sequenced: CD8+ T cells sorted from blood. The CDR3 nucleotides are TGCAGTGCTAGAGGCCCGGGGCTAGATCACAACAATGAGCAGTTCTTC. Translating it yields CSARGPGLDHNNEQFF.